The clone carrying this TCR beta chain occurred a few times. The target antigen is unknown. From the 5' RACE reads, TCRdb called clonotypes with MiXCR, one entry per CDR3 protein. The table has 550,000 to 700,000 distinct CDR3 sequences, 21% seen once. The data originate from a study of identical twins. Study-level points and caveats: Partly confounded zero-insertion analyses could result from invariant MAIT and iNKT cells. In monozygotic twins, models underestimated the sharing of out-of-frame TCR alpha.

These data also formed part of another study, on T cells expressing NK-cell markers. That study adds: All TCR beta repertoires analysed originated from sorted CD3+CD56+NKG2C+, CD3+CD56+NKG2C- and CD3+CD56-NKG2C+ T cells.

The TCR comes from a woman younger than 30 in good health. Sequenced input: PBMCs.

CDR3 sequence: CSVGGTGGETQYF. CDR3 sequence (DNA): TGCAGCGTGGGAGGGACAGGGGGAGAGACCCAGTACTTC. V usage is TRBV29-1 and J usage is TRBJ2-5, with 11 bases aligning to TRBD1. Losses at the gene ends were 6 bases for V and 4 bases for J; bases not matched to a gene: 4. The length of the CDR3 is 13 residues. The germline V gene encodes CDR1 SQVTM and CDR2 ANQGSEA.